This passage covers 14 T cell receptor beta chains from one sample sequenced in a study of blood T cell repertoires in COVID-19. TCRdb's table, derived via immunoSEQ multiplex PCR, lists solely in-frame clones and lacks some. The sample has approximately 100,000 clones; under 90% are singletons. The sequenced sample consisted of peripheral blood. These receptors came from a woman between 65 and 79 years old with acute or convalescent COVID-19.

The chain is built from TRBV19 and TRBJ1-5; 9 bases agree with TRBD1. The junction had 5 bases not matched to a gene; V was cut back by 4 bases and J by 1 base. The CDR3 runs to 16 residues. Germline CDR1 and CDR2: LNHDA and SQIVND (reference sequence). This chain's CDR3 is CASSTSGTGSNQPQHF. The CDR3 DNA is TGTGCCAGTAGTACTTCCGGGACAGGGAGCAATCAGCCCCAGCATTTT.

In this sample, this clone turned up once. This chain uses TRBV6-1 with TRBJ2-1, with 7 positions matching TRBD1. The CDR3 covers 15 residues. The V gene end was trimmed by 1 base and the J gene end by 4 bases; junction bases not matched to a gene: 4. Germline V lookup: CDR1 MNHNS, CDR2 SASEGT. As DNA, the CDR3 is TGTGCCAGCAGTGAAGTGGGACAGACATACAATGAGCAGTTCTTC. Translating it yields CASSEVGQTYNEQFF.

This clone was counted a single time. The chain has TRBV6-1 and TRBJ1-2, with 8 bases matching TRBD1. This CDR3 region has 12 residues. The V gene's germline CDR1 is MNHNS and CDR2 SASEGT. Unmatched junction bases numbered 1, after V lost 0 bases and J lost 10 bases. CDR3 in amino acids: CASSEADRAYTF. CDR3 DNA sequence: TGTGCCAGCAGTGAAGCGGACAGGGCCTACACCTTC.

The rearrangement uses TRBV6-2 or TRBV6-3 and TRBJ2-5; maybe TRBD2 (6 bases). In germline, CDR1 is MNHEY, CDR2 SVGEGT. CDR3 length: 14 amino acids. Trimming took 5 bases from V and 5 from J, leaving 15 bases between them. The CDR3 is CASSDGPAGETQYF. CDR3 nucleotides: TGTGCCAGCAGTGACGGACCTGCGGGGGAGACCCAGTACTTC.

The CDR3 sequence is CASSPLRGDTEAFF. As DNA, the CDR3 is TGTGCCAGCAGCCCACTCAGGGGGGACACTGAAGCTTTCTTT. V is TRBV7-8 and J is TRBJ1-1; the match to TRBD1 covers 7 bases. Germline CDR1 and CDR2: SGHVS and FQNEAQ. This CDR3 has 14 residues. The ends lost 5 bases at V and 3 bases at J; junction bases unmatched: 6.

The chain is built from TRBV28 and TRBJ2-7; TRBD2 agrees at 8 bases. The CDR3 is made up of 14 amino acids. Germline V gene lookup returns CDR1 MDHEN and CDR2 SYDVKM. After removal of 7 bases from V and 6 bases from J, the junction contained 11 bases not matched to a gene. The CDR3: CASKGGAGVGEQYV. The CDR3 nucleotides are TGTGCCAGCAAAGGAGGAGCGGGAGTGGGCGAGCAGTACGTC.

The chain is built from TRBV4-1 and TRBJ2-5; TRBD2 might be the D (7 bases). CDR3 length equals 14 residues. CDR1 and CDR2 from the germline V gene are MGHRA and YSYEKL. Trimming took 2 bases from V and 4 from J, leaving 11 bases between them. The CDR3 coding sequence is TGCGCCAGCAGCCAAATAGGGGGGGGAGAGACCCAGTACTTC. Its protein is CASSQIGGGETQYF.

The V call is TRBV7-2, the J call TRBJ2-2; 7 bases map to TRBD2. V was pared by 2 bases and J by 4 bases, with 13 bases of the junction left unmatched. CDR1 is SGHTA, CDR2 FQGNSA, per germline. CDR3 size: 18 residues. The DNA for the CDR3 is TGTGCCAGCAGCTTAAGAGCTAGCGGTACCTTTGCCACCGGGGAGCTGTTTTTT. It is translated as CASSLRASGTFATGELFF.

The CDR3 protein is CASSQLQGSGELFF. CDR3 coding DNA: TGTGCCAGCAGCCAATTACAGGGCTCCGGGGAGCTGTTTTTT. The rearrangement links TRBV16 to TRBJ2-2; tentative D call: TRBD1 (6 bases). Germline lookup yields CDR1 KGHSY and CDR2 FQNENV. The V and J ends lost 1 base and 6 bases respectively, with 9 bases between them. This CDR3 comprises 14 residues.

The gene calls are TRBV12-1 and TRBJ2-7; TRBD2 is the table's D call and was not checked against the DNA. TRBV12-1 is deemed a pseudogene. This CDR3 has 14 amino acids. CDR3 nucleotides: TGTGCCAGCAGCCCCTGGACTAGCGGCTACGAGCAGTACGTC. Translation gives CASSPWTSGYEQYV.

The chain has TRBV3-1 (or the pseudogene TRBV3-2) and TRBJ2-3; 10 nucleotides line up with TRBD2. Germline trimming cut 3 bases from V and 5 bases from J; bases unmatched to any gene: 11. CDR1 and CDR2 (germline): LGHDT, YNNKEL (reference sequence). The CDR3 spans 17 residues. The CDR3 DNA sequence: TGTGCCAGCAGCCACGAGGGGAGCGGGGGGGCCGGAGATACGCAGTATTTT. Translation: CASSHEGSGGAGDTQYF.

The chain links TRBV7-9 to TRBJ2-2; a weak D match, TRBD2 (5 bases). Germline lookup yields CDR1 SEHNR and CDR2 FQNEAQ (reference sequence). This CDR3 is built from 13 residues. Trimming stripped 2 bases from V and 8 bases from J, with 9 bases between. CDR3 loop: CASSLIGVGELFF. CDR3 in DNA: TGTGCCAGCAGCTTAATCGGGGTAGGGGAGCTGTTTTTT.

The chain carries TRBV7-8 and TRBJ1-1; 10 nucleotides align to TRBD1. J gave up 2 bases and V 4 bases, and 10 bases lay outside the gene matches. The CDR3 contains 17 residues. Per germline, CDR1 SGHVS and CDR2 FQNEAQ. The CDR3 is CASSSRTGGTINTEAFF. CDR3 bases: TGTGCCAGCAGCTCGAGGACAGGGGGAACCATCAACACTGAAGCTTTCTTT.

The chain couples TRBV7-9 to TRBJ1-4; 7 bases line up with TRBD1. Germline values: CDR1 SEHNR, CDR2 FQNEAQ (reference sequence). The CDR3 totals 13 residues. The ends lost 7 bases at V and 5 bases at J; junction bases unmatched: 4. The CDR3 nucleotides are TGTGCCAGCACGGGACAGCGGAATGAAAAACTGTTTTTT. It is translated as CASTGQRNEKLFF.